These 19 T cell receptor beta chains originate from one sample sequenced in a study of neoadjuvant anti-PD-1 for oral cavity cancer. The assay was immunoSEQ multiplex PCR, and TCRdb's table has in-frame clones only and misses some. The sample records some 6,200 clones, roughly 74% being singletons. The source material was PBMCs, sampled before nivolumab (anti-PD-1) treatment. These receptors came from a person between 40 and 79 years old with oral cavity squamous cell carcinoma.

The chain couples TRBV7-8 to TRBJ2-7, with D tentatively TRBD2 (5 bases). Germline V gives CDR1 SGHVS, CDR2 FQNEAQ. This CDR3 contains 16 residues. Between the trimmed V and J ends, which lost 5 bases and 0 bases, there was a span of 17 bases. CDR3 in DNA: TGTGCCAGCAGCCGCGGCGGGCCAGAGAGCTCCTACGAGCAGTACTTC. This translates into CASSRGGPESSYEQYF.

The V and J genes are TRBV27 and TRBJ1-4; TRBD1 matches at 7 bases. The germline V gene encodes CDR1 MNHEY and CDR2 SMNVEV (reference sequence). J lost 0 bases, V lost 5 bases, and 6 bases had no gene match. There are 16 residues in the CDR3. CDR3 coding DNA: TGTGCCAGCAGTGCCCAGGGACAGACAACTAATGAAAAACTGTTTTTT. Translated, it gives CASSAQGQTTNEKLFF. The full variable domain, rest sourced from reference TRBV27 and TRBJ1-4, is EAQVTQNPRYLITVTGKKLTVTCSQNMNHEYMSWYRQDPGLGLRQIYYSMNVEVTDKGDVPEGYKVSRKEKRNFPLILESPSPNQTSLYFCASSAQGQTTNEKLFFGSGTQLSVL.

The chain carries TRBV2 and TRBJ2-5; tentatively, D is TRBD1 (6 bases). The germline V gene has CDR1 SNHLY and CDR2 FYNNEI. This CDR3 contains 16 residues. Trimming pared 2 bases from V and 5 bases from J, leaving 18 bases between. The CDR3 protein is CASSEPDGGAPETQYF. The DNA of the CDR3 is TGTGCCAGCAGTGAACCCGATGGGGGCGCGCCGGAGACCCAGTACTTC.

This chain joins TRBV18 and TRBJ1-2; D not certain. Trimming shortened V by 3 bases and J by 5 bases, and 13 bases separated the two germline ends. Germline loops: CDR1 KGHSH, CDR2 LQKENI. The length of the CDR3 is 14 residues. CDR3 in DNA: TGTGCCAGCTCACCCGAGTCGGCTCCTTATGGCTACACCTTC. The encoded protein is CASSPESAPYGYTF.

CDR3 coding DNA: TGTGCCAGCAGTGAAGAGGGTGTCAGGGGGCCTAAACTGTTTTTT. Translating gives CASSEEGVRGPKLFF. The V call is TRBV6-1, the J call TRBJ1-4; 8 bases are shared with TRBD1. Germline CDR1 is MNHNS and CDR2 is SASEGT. V gave up 1 base and J gave up 11 bases; unmatched junction bases: 9. The CDR3 spans 15 residues.

The chain is built from TRBV10-3 and TRBJ2-3; the D is unclear. This CDR3 contains 18 residues. V was trimmed by 0 bases and J by 0 bases, leaving 16 bases between them. Germline CDR1 reads ENHRY; CDR2 reads SYGVKD. The CDR3 nucleotides read TGTGCCATCAGTGAGTCGGGGTGGGTACCAGCCAGCACAGATACGCAGTATTTT. Translating gives CAISESGWVPASTDTQYF.

The chain links TRBV7-2 to TRBJ1-5; D gene uncertain. The CDR3 totals 15 residues. The V and J ends lost 5 bases and 0 bases respectively, with 11 bases between them. CDR1 and CDR2 from the germline V gene are SGHTA and FQGNSA. Written as DNA, the CDR3 is TGTGCCAGCAGCCGGCAGGCAGGTAGCAATCAGCCCCAGCATTTT. Translated: CASSRQAGSNQPQHF. The complete variable domain, with remaining parts taken from reference TRBV7-2 and TRBJ1-5, reads GAGVSQSPSNKVTEKGKDVELRCDPISGHTALYWYRQSLGQGLEFLIYFQGNSAPDKSGLPSDRFSAERTGGSVSTLTIQRTQQEDSAVYLCASSRQAGSNQPQHFGDGTRLSIL.

The chain joins TRBV5-4 to TRBJ1-1, with a tentative D call TRBD1 (6 bases). The CDR3 totals 17 residues. The V and J ends lost 0 bases and 4 bases respectively, with 19 bases between them. Per the germline V gene, CDR1 is SGHNT and CDR2 is YYREEE (reference sequence). The CDR3 nucleotides are TGTGCCAGCAGCTTGGCGGGAGGGGGGACTTTAGGCACTGAAGCTTTCTTT. This codes for CASSLAGGGTLGTEAFF. The full variable domain, its missing parts supplied by reference TRBV5-4 and TRBJ1-1, is ETGVTQSPTHLIKTRGQQVTLRCSSQSGHNTVSWYQQALGQGPQFIFQYYREEENGRGNFPPRFSGLQFPNYSSELNVNALELDDSALYLCASSLAGGGTLGTEAFFGQGTRLTVV.

The CDR3 loop is CASSARLAGESETQYF. The CDR3 nucleotides read TGTGCCAGCAGCGCCCGACTAGCGGGGGAATCAGAGACCCAGTACTTC. The chain links TRBV9 to TRBJ2-5; 12 bases fit TRBD2. The CDR3 consists of 16 residues. V lost 3 bases to trimming and J lost 4 bases; unmatched junction nucleotides: 7. The germline V gene encodes CDR1 SGDLS and CDR2 YYNGEE.

CDR3 in amino acids: CASSRRQGSYEQYF. Written as DNA, the CDR3 is TGTGCCAGCAGCCGTCGACAGGGTTCCTACGAGCAGTACTTC. This chain links TRBV6-6 with TRBJ2-7; 7 nucleotides agree with TRBD1. The germline CDR1 and CDR2 sequences are MNHNY and SVGAGI (reference sequence). V was clipped by 6 bases and J by 1 base; unmatched bases: 6. The CDR3 contains 14 residues.

A single count supports this clone. The V and J genes are TRBV6-1 and TRBJ1-1; D gene ambiguous. CDR1 MNHNS and CDR2 SASEGT come from the germline V gene. The V end was cut by 7 bases, the J end by 1 base, with 7 bases between. The CDR3 loop spans 12 amino acids. CDR3 region: CASTTENTEAFF. DNA of the CDR3: TGTGCCAGCACAACGGAGAACACTGAAGCTTTCTTT.

The chain employs TRBV7-8 and TRBJ1-4, with 7 bases fitting TRBD1. This CDR3 has 16 residues. Per germline, CDR1 SGHVS and CDR2 FQNEAQ. The V and J ends lost 1 base and 8 bases, in that order; junction bases with no gene match: 10. DNA of the CDR3: TGTGCCAGCAGCTTAGGAGCGGGACAGCTAAAGGAAAAACTGTTTTTT. Encoded protein: CASSLGAGQLKEKLFF. Based on the CDR3 plus reference TRBV7-8 and TRBJ1-4, the full variable domain is GAGVSQSPRYKVAKRGQDVALRCDPISGHVSLFWYQQALGQGPEFLTYFQNEAQLDKSGLPSDRFFAERPEGSVSTLKIQRTQQEDSAVYLCASSLGAGQLKEKLFFGSGTQLSVL.

Note on this clone: The DNA is left out, because the CDR3 cannot be placed on it with certainty; the CDR3 is given as TCRdb lists it. The chain has TRBV21-1 and TRBJ1-2; the D call of TRBD1 is as the table states it, not checked on the DNA. TRBV21-1 constitutes a pseudogene. Including both end residues, the CDR3 is 17 amino acids long. The CDR3 here is CASSKWGTGNANYGYTF.

The V call is TRBV10-3, the J call TRBJ1-5; the D is unclear. Germline loops: CDR1 ENHRY, CDR2 SYGVKD. The CDR3 runs 14 residues. Trimming took off 3 bases at V and 3 bases at J, with 9 bases between the two ends. CDR3 sequence reads: CAISDPRSNQPQHF. CDR3 DNA: TGTGCCATCAGTGACCCTAGATCCAATCAGCCCCAGCATTTT.

V gene TRBV6-4 combines with J gene TRBJ2-4; D remains unclear. Trimming took off 3 bases at V and 0 bases at J, with 12 bases between the two ends. CDR1 is MRHNA and CDR2 is SNTAGT in the germline V gene. CDR3 length: 16 residues. CDR3 residues: CASSDFPPLAKNIQYF. DNA for the CDR3: TGTGCCAGCAGTGATTTTCCACCTTTAGCCAAAAACATTCAGTACTTC.

In this sample, this clone turned up a few times. The chain recombines TRBV10-1 with TRBJ2-3, with 9 bases fitting TRBD1. Germline V gene data show CDR1 as WNHNN and CDR2 as SYGVQD (reference sequence). After removal of 8 bases from V and 1 base from J, the junction contained 19 bases not matched to a gene. The CDR3 spans 19 residues. As DNA, the CDR3 is TGCGCCAGCGGGGGACACCCCGGGACAGGGTCTACCGGCACAGATACGCAGTATTTT. Translation: CASGGHPGTGSTGTDTQYF.

This clone was observed a handful of times. J is TRBJ2-7 and V is TRBV10-3, with D maybe TRBD2 (6 bases). V was shortened by 7 bases and J by 9 bases, with 19 bases between the two germline ends. Germline V gene data show CDR1 as ENHRY and CDR2 as SYGVKD. The CDR3 totals 13 residues. CDR3 protein: CAITAGLSKLQYF. CDR3 nucleotides: TGTGCCATCACCGCAGGACTATCGAAGTTGCAGTACTTC.

The J gene is TRBJ1-6, the V gene TRBV2; 9 bases fit TRBD1. Germline V gene lookup returns CDR1 SNHLY and CDR2 FYNNEI. This CDR3 contains 14 residues. V shed 7 bases and J 7 bases; nucleotides not matched to a gene: 5. Written as DNA, the CDR3 is TGTGCCAGCAATCCGGGACAGGGCAATTCACCCCTCCACTTT. This codes for CASNPGQGNSPLHF.

This chain uses TRBV7-2 with TRBJ1-2; possibly TRBD1 for D (6 bases). The V end lost 2 bases, the J end lost 4 bases, and 14 bases lay between the germline ends. Germline CDR1 SGHTA, CDR2 FQGNSA. The CDR3 length is 15 residues. Here the CDR3 DNA reads TGTGCCAGCAGCTTAAGTGGGGCAGGGGTCTATGGCTACACCTTC. Its protein is CASSLSGAGVYGYTF.